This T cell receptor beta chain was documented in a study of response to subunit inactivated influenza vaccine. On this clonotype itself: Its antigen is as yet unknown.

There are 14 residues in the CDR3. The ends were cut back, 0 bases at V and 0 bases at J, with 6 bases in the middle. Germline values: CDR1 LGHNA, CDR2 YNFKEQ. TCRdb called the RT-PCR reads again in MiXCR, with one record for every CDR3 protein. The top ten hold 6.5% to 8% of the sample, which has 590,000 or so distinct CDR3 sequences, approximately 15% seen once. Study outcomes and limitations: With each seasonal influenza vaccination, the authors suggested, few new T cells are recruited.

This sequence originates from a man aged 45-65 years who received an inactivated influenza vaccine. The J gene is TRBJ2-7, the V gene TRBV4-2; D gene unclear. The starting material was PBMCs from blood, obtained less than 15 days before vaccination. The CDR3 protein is CASSQDRSSYEQYF. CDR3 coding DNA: TGTGCCAGCAGCCAAGACAGGAGCTCCTACGAGCAGTACTTC.